This entry lists 14 T cell receptor beta chains sequenced from one sample in a study of Ad26.COV2.S vaccination and SARS-CoV-2 variants. Data came from immunoSEQ multiplex PCR; TCRdb stores just in-frame clones and leaves some out. Here the sample spans about 440,000 clones, about 92% being singletons. Treatment denoted: 19 received Ad26.COV2.S at low or high dose, single or two shots; 5 received placebo; per-sample allocation not given. Day 63 after the first injection of vaccine or placebo was the sampling time. This sample comprised peripheral blood, obtained in a trial of Ad26.COV2.S vaccine versus placebo. The receptors here all came from a person aged 18-60 years who received the Ad26.COV2.S COVID-19 vaccine or a placebo.

The DNA of the CDR3 is TGTGCCAGCAGCCTCAGACGGATTGAAGCTTTCTTT. Amino acid sequence: CASSLRRIEAFF. The chain joins TRBV13 to TRBJ1-1; D gene unclear. The CDR3 totals 12 residues. Germline-derived CDR1 and CDR2 are PRHDT and FYEKMQ (reference sequence). Trimming cost V 5 bases and J 7 bases, with 11 bases left between them. The full variable domain, completed using reference TRBV13 and TRBJ1-1, is AAGVIQSPRHLIKEKRETATLKCYPIPRHDTVYWYQQGPGQDPQFLISFYEKMQSDKGSIPDRFSAQQFSDYHSELNMSSLELGDSALYFCASSLRRIEAFFGQGTRLTVV.

The chain recombines TRBV4-1 with TRBJ2-3, with D perhaps matching TRBD1 or TRBD2 (5 bases each). The length of the CDR3 is 15 residues. The V gene's germline CDR1 is MGHRA and CDR2 YSYEKL. Trimming removed 0 bases at V and 5 bases at J, with 12 bases between. The CDR3 is CASSQEGVSVDTQYF. CDR3 bases: TGCGCCAGCAGCCAAGAGGGGGTTTCGGTAGATACGCAGTATTTT.

The chain has TRBV30 and TRBJ1-2; D might be TRBD1 (5 bases). In germline, CDR1 is GTSNPN, CDR2 SVGIG (reference sequence). The CDR3 covers 13 residues. The V gene lost 8 bases and the J gene lost 4 bases, with 17 bases spanning the gap. CDR3 loop: CAQPREEAYGYTF. The CDR3 bases are TGTGCCCAACCCAGGGAAGAGGCCTATGGCTACACCTTC.

This clone was picked up one time. The genes are TRBV4-1 and TRBJ2-1; D call uncertain. Trimming removed 3 bases at V and 1 base at J, with 7 bases between. This CDR3 has 14 residues. Germline-derived CDR1 and CDR2 are MGHRA and YSYEKL. DNA of the CDR3: TGCGCCAGCAGCCATCCCCCTTCCTACAATGAGCAGTTCTTC. It specifies CASSHPPSYNEQFF.

The rearrangement joins TRBV3-1 (or the pseudogene TRBV3-2) to TRBJ2-7, with TRBD2 identical over 12 bases. V trimming: 3 bases; J trimming: 5 bases; junction bases outside the gene matches: 8. Germline CDR1 is LGHDT and CDR2 is YNNKEL (reference sequence). The CDR3 runs to 16 residues. The CDR3 sequence: CASSHRLAGEAHEQYF. In DNA, the CDR3 is TGTGCCAGCAGCCATCGACTAGCGGGAGAGGCTCACGAGCAGTACTTC.

A single count supports this clone. V and J are TRBV19 and TRBJ2-1; TRBD2 matches 10 bases. With 4 bases clipped from V and 0 bases from J, the junction kept 6 bases outside the gene matches. The germline V gene encodes CDR1 LNHDA and CDR2 SQIVND (reference sequence). The CDR3 totals 17 residues. DNA for the CDR3: TGTGCCAGTAGTAATCTAGCGGGAGACTACTCCTACAATGAGCAGTTCTTC. This translates into CASSNLAGDYSYNEQFF.

This sequence joins TRBV7-8 and TRBJ1-3; D remains ambiguous. The CDR3 is made up of 11 amino acids. The germline CDR1 and CDR2 sequences are SGHVS and FQNEAQ. V lost 5 bases and J 5 bases, leaving 4 bases between the germline ends. CDR3 residues: CASSLRNTIYF. Here the CDR3 DNA reads TGTGCCAGCAGCCTAAGAAACACCATATATTTT.

The chain carries TRBV28 and TRBJ2-2; D may be TRBD2 (5 bases). The CDR3 consists of 16 residues. Germline CDR1 and CDR2: MDHEN and SYDVKM. The ends were cut back, 5 bases at V and 6 bases at J, with 19 bases in the middle. The CDR3 bases are TGTGCCAGCAGTCCTCCGCGGGCAGCCTTCGCCGGGGAGCTGTTTTTT. Residues: CASSPPRAAFAGELFF.

The gene calls are TRBV2 and TRBJ1-2; no definite D call. The CDR3 consists of 13 residues. CDR1 SNHLY and CDR2 FYNNEI come from the germline V gene. V dropped 7 bases and J dropped 3 bases, with 12 bases sitting between them. CDR3 DNA: TGTGCCAGCACCGCCGGGAGCTACTATGGCTACACCTTC. The encoded protein is CASTAGSYYGYTF.

The V gene is TRBV9, the J gene TRBJ2-7; 9 nucleotides match TRBD1. The trim removed 4 bases at V and 7 bases at J, leaving 9 bases unmatched. Germline V gives CDR1 SGDLS, CDR2 YYNGEE. This CDR3 contains 14 residues. The CDR3 reads CASSPWDREEEQYF. Here the CDR3 DNA reads TGTGCCAGCAGCCCTTGGGACAGGGAGGAAGAGCAGTACTTC.

The gene calls are TRBV28 and TRBJ1-5, with D perhaps TRBD1 (6 bases). This CDR3 is 14 amino acids long. CDR1 and CDR2 from the germline V gene are MDHEN and SYDVKM. V lost 6 bases and J 4 bases, leaving 13 bases between the germline ends. In DNA, the CDR3 is TGTGCCAGCAGGCTAGGACAGTTTAATCAGCCCCAGCATTTT. This codes for CASRLGQFNQPQHF. Full variable domain (remainder filled in from reference TRBV28 and TRBJ1-5): DVKVTQSSRYLVKRTGEKVFLECVQDMDHENMFWYRQDPGLGLRLIYFSYDVKMKEKGDIPEGYSVSREKKERFSLILESASTNQTSMYLCASRLGQFNQPQHFGDGTRLSIL.

The chain links TRBV6-1 to TRBJ2-2; no reliable D call. Trimming stripped 0 bases from V and 1 base from J, with 12 bases between. CDR1 is MNHNS, CDR2 SASEGT, per germline. The CDR3 is 17 amino acids. CDR3 nucleotide sequence: TGTGCCAGCAGTGAAGCCTTTCCGAGCGTGAACACCGGGGAGCTGTTTTTT. This sequence encodes CASSEAFPSVNTGELFF.

The chain combines TRBV6-1 with TRBJ1-2; D might be TRBD1 (6 bases). CDR1 is MNHNS and CDR2 is SASEGT in the germline V gene. The CDR3 extends over 12 amino acids. The germline V and J ends were trimmed by 3 bases and 7 bases, with 9 bases remaining between them. CDR3 in amino acids: CASSDRGGGYTF. CDR3 DNA: TGTGCCAGCAGTGACAGGGGTGGTGGCTACACCTTC.

The rearrangement links TRBV28 to TRBJ2-3; D may correspond to TRBD1 or TRBD2 (5 bases each). Trimming removed 6 bases from V and 0 bases from J, with 25 bases in between. This CDR3 comprises 19 residues. Germline CDR1 and CDR2: MDHEN and SYDVKM. The CDR3 DNA is TGTGCCAGCAGACGTTATCGGGATTTGGGGCCTTTTAGCACAGATACGCAGTATTTT. Translation: CASRRYRDLGPFSTDTQYF.